This T cell receptor (beta chain) was captured by sequencing in a study of T cells in Graves' hyperthyroidism and ophthalmopathy. In this sample, this clonotype turned up a few times. Its antigen remains unidentified. General study results and limits: Most clonotypes expanded in the thyroid (above 0.001) were also present in blood.

Using RNA transcripts as the source, TCR beta CDR3 regions were amplified. The primer set for the first-round RT-PCR of the TCR CDR3 was HTBI. TCRdb called the multiplex PCR reads again in MiXCR, with one record for every CDR3 protein. Of around 600,000 distinct CDR3 sequences listed, 12% to 15% are singletons. Germline CDR1 reads SQVTM; CDR2 reads ANQGSEA. Trimming removed 0 bases at V and 5 bases at J, with 20 bases between. The CDR3 is 16 amino acids. The specimen was blood. The V gene is TRBV29-1, the J gene TRBJ2-7; tentatively, D is TRBD1 (6 bases). The sequence derives from a woman between 18 and 29 years old with Graves' ophthalmopathy. The DNA for the CDR3 is TGCAGCGTTGAAGATCTTGGAAAGGGGGTCCGCGACGAGCAGTACTTC. Protein sequence: CSVEDLGKGVRDEQYF.